Presented here are 2 T cell receptor beta chains from one specimen sequenced in a study of T cells in localized non-small cell lung cancer. Produced via immunoSEQ multiplex PCR; TCRdb's table is partial and in-frame only. The table includes about 41,000 clones, 65% to 90% detected once. Sequenced here: PBMCs, sampled before any cancer treatment. Receptors originate from a man aged 40-75 years with stage II lung adenocarcinoma.

This chain connects TRBV28 to TRBJ2-7; D not certain. V dropped 8 bases and J dropped 0 bases, with 14 bases sitting between them. The CDR3 extends over 14 amino acids. Per germline, CDR1 MDHEN and CDR2 SYDVKM. The CDR3 nucleotides read TGTGCCAGCCTACCCCACGGCATCTCCTACGAGCAGTACTTC. Its protein product is CASLPHGISYEQYF.

The CDR3 DNA reads as TGTGCCAGCAGTTTACAGGGAAATGGCTACACCTTC. Translated, it gives CASSLQGNGYTF. J is TRBJ1-2 and V is TRBV6-6, with D possibly matching TRBD1 (6 bases). The germline V gene encodes CDR1 MNHNY and CDR2 SVGAGI (reference sequence). The CDR3 length is 12 residues. Trimming cost V 4 bases and J 6 bases, with 9 bases left between them.